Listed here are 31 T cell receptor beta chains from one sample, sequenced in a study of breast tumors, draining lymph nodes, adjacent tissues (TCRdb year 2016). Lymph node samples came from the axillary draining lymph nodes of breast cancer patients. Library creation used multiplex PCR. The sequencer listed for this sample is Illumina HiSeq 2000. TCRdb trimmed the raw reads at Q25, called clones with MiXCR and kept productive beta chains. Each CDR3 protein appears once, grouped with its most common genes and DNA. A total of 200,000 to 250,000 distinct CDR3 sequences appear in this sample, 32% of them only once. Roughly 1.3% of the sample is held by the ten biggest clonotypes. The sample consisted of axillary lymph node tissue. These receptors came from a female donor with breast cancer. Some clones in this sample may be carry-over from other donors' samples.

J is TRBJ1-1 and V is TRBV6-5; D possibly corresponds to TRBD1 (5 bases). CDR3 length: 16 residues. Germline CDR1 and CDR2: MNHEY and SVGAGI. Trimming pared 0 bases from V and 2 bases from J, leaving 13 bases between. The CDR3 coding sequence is TGTGCCAGCAGTTACTCGTTGGGGGGGTCCAACACTGAAGCTTTCTTT. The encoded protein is CASSYSLGGSNTEAFF.

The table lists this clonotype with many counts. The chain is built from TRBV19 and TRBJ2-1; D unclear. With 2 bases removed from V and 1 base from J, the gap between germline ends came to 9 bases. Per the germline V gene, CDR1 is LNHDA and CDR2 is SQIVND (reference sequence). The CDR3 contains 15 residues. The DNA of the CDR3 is TGTGCCAGTAGTATAATCACAGCATCCTACAATGAGCAGTTCTTC. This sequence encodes CASSIITASYNEQFF.

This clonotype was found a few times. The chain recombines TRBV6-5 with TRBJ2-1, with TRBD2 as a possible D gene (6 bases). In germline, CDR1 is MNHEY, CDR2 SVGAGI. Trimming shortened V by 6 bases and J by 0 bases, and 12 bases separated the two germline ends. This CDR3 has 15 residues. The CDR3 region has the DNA TGTGCCAGCAGACCGGGACTGAGCTCCTACAATGAGCAGTTCTTC. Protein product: CASRPGLSSYNEQFF.

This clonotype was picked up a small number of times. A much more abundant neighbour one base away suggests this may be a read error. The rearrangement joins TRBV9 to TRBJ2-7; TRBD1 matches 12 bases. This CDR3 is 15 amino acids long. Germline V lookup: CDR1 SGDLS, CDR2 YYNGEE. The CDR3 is CASSPGTGGFEEPYF. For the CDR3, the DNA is TGTGCCAGCAGCCCAGGGACAGGGGGCTTTGAAGAGCCGTACTTC.

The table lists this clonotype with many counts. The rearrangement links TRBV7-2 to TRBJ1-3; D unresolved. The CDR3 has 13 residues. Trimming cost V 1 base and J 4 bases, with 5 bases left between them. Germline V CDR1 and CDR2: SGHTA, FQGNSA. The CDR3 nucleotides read TGTGCCAGCAGCTTAGTTCCGGGAAACACCATATATTTT. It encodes CASSLVPGNTIYF.

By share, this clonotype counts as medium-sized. This CDR3 reads CSAIRDAANQPQHF. DNA of the CDR3: TGCAGTGCGATCCGGGACGCCGCGAATCAGCCCCAGCATTTT. J is TRBJ1-5 and V is TRBV20-1, with D maybe TRBD1 (5 bases). This CDR3 contains 14 residues. V was clipped by 6 bases and J by 4 bases, with 16 bases between them. Germline-derived CDR1 and CDR2 are DFQATT and SNEGSKA (reference sequence).

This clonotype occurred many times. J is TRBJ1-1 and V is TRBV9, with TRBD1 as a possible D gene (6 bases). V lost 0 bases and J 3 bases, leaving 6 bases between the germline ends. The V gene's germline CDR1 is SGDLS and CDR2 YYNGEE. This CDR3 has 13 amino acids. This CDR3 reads CASSVDRDTEAFF. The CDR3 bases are TGTGCCAGCAGCGTAGACAGGGACACTGAAGCTTTCTTT.

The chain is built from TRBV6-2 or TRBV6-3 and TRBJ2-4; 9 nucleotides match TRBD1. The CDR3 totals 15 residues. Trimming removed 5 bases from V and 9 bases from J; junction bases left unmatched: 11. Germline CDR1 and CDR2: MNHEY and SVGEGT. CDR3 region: CASSQPGQGVRIQYF. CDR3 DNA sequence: TGTGCCAGCAGTCAACCGGGACAGGGAGTTCGCATTCAGTACTTC.

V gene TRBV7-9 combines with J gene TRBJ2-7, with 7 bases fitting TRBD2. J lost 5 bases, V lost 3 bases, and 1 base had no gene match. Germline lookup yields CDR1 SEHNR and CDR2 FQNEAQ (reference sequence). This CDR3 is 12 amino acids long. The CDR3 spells CASSLSGNEQYF. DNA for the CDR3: TGTGCCAGCAGCTTGAGCGGGAACGAGCAGTACTTC. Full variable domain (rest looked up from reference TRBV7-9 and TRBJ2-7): DTGVSQNPRHKITKRGQNVTFRCDPISEHNRLYWYRQTLGQGPEFLTYFQNEAQLEKSRLLSDRFSAERPKGSFSTLEIQRTEQGDSAMYLCASSLSGNEQYFGPGTRLTVT.

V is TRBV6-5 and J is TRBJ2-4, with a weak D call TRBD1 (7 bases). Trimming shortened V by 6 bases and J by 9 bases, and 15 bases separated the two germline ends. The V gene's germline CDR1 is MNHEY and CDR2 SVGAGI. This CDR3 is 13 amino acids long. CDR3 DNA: TGTGCCAGCAGGGGAACAGGGGAGGCCATTCAGTACTTC. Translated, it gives CASRGTGEAIQYF.

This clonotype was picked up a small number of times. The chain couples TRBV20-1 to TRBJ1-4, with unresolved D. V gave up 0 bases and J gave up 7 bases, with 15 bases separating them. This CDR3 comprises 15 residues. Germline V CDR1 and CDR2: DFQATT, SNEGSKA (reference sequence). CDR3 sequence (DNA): TGCAGTGCTAGAGATTTTTCCGGGCGGGGTGAAAAACTGTTTTTT. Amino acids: CSARDFSGRGEKLFF.

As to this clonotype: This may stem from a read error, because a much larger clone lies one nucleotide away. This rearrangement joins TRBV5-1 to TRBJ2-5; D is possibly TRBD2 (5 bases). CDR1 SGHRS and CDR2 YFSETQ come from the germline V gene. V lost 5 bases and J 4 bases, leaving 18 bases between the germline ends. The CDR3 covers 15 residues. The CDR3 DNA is TGCGCCAGCAGTAGGACTTCTACGTACCGAGAGACCCAGTACTTC. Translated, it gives CASSRTSTYRETQYF. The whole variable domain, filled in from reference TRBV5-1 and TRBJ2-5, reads KAGVTQTPRYLIKTRGQQVTLSCSPISGHRSVSWYQQTPGQGLQFLFEYFSETQRNKGNFPGRFSGRQFSNSRSEMNVSTLELGDSALYLCASSRTSTYRETQYFGPGTRLLVL.

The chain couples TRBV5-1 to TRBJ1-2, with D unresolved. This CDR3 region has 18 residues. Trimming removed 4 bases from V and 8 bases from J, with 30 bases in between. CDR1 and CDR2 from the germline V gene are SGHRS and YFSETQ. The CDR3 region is CASSAPDVGPGNGKGYTF. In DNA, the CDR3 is TGCGCCAGCAGCGCACCCGACGTTGGACCTGGGAACGGAAAGGGCTACACCTTC.

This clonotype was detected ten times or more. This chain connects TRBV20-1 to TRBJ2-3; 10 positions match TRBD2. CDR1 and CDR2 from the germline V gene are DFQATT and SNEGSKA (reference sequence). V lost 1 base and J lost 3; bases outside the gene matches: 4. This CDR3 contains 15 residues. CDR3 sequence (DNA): TGCAGTGCTAGAGGAACTAGCGGGAAAACAGATACGCAGTATTTT. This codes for CSARGTSGKTDTQYF.

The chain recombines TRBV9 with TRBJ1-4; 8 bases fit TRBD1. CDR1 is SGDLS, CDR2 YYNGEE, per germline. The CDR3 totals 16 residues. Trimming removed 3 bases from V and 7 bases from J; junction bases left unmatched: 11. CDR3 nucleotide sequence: TGTGCCAGCAGCGCCCTGGGGACAGGTTTCCTTGAAAAACTGTTTTTT. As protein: CASSALGTGFLEKLFF.

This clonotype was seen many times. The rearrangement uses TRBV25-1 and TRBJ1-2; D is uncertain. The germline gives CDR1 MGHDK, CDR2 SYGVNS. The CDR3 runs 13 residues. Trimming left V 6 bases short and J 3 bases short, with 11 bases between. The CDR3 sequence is CASSQRADYGYTF. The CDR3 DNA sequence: TGTGCCAGCAGCCAAAGGGCGGACTATGGCTACACCTTC.

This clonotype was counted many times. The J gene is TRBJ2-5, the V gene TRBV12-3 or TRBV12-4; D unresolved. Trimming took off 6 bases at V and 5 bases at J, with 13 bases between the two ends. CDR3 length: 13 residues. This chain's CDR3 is CASSPSLVETQYF. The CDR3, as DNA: TGTGCCAGCAGCCCATCTTTAGTGGAGACCCAGTACTTC.

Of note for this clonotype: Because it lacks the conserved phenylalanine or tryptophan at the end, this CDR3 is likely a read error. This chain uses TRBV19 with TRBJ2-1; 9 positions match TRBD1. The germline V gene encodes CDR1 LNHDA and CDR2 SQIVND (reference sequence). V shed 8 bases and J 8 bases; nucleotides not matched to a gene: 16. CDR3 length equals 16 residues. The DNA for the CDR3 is TGTGCCAGTCGAGGCCGGACAGGGGACCGTATGGATGAGCAGTTCTCC. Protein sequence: CASRGRTGDRMDEQFS.

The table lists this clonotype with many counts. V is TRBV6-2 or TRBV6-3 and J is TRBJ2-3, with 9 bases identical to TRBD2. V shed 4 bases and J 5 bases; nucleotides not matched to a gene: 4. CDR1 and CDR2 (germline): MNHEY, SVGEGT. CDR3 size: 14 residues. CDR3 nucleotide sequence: TGTGCCAGCAGTTCCGCGGGAGGGCAAGATACGCAGTATTTT. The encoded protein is CASSSAGGQDTQYF.

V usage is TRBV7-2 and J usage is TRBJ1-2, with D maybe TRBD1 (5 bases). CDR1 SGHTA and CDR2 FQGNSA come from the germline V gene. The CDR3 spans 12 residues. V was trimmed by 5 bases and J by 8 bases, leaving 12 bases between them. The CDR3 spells CASSIRDTGYTF. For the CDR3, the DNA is TGTGCCAGCAGCATCAGGGATACCGGCTACACCTTC.

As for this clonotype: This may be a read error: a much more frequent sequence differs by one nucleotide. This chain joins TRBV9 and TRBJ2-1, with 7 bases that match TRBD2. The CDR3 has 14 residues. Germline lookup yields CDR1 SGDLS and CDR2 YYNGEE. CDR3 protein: CASSPGLSYNEQSF. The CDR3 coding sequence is TGTGCCAGCAGCCCGGGACTATCATACAATGAGCAGTCCTTC.

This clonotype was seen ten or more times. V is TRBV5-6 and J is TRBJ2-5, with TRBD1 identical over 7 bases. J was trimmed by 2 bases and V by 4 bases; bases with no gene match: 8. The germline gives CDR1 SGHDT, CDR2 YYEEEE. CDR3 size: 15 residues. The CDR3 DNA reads TGTGCCAGCAGCCTTACAGGGGAAGGACAAGAGACCCAGTACTTC. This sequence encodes CASSLTGEGQETQYF.

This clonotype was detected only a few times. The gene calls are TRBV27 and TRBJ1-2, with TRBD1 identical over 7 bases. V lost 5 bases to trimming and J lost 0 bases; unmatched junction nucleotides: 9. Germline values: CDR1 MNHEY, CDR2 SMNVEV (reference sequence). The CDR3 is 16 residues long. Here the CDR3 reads CASSSPDRLANYGYTF. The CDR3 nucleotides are TGTGCCAGCAGTAGCCCGGACAGGCTGGCTAACTATGGCTACACCTTC.

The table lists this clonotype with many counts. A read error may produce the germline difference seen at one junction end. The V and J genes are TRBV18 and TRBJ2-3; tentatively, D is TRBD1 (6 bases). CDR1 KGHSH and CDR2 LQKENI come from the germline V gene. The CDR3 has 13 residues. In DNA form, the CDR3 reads TGTGCCAGCTCGCCACTAGGGGGAGATACGCAGTATTTT. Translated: CASSPLGGDTQYF.

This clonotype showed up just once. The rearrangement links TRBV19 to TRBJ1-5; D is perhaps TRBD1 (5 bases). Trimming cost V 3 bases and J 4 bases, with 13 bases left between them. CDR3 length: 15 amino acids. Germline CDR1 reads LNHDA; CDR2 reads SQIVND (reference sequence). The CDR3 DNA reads TGTGCCAGTAGTATGACCCCGGGGGGGAATCAGCCCCAGCATTTT. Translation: CASSMTPGGNQPQHF.

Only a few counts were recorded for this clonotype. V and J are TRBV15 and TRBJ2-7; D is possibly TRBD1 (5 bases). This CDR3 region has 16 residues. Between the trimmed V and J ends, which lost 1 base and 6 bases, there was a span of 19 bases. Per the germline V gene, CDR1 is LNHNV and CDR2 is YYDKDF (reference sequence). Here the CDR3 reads CATSRGAGMLPGEQYF. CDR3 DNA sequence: TGTGCCACCAGCAGAGGGGCAGGGATGTTGCCGGGCGAGCAGTACTTC. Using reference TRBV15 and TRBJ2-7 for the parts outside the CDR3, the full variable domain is DAMVIQNPRYQVTQFGKPVTLSCSQTLNHNVMYWYQQKSSQAPKLLFHYYDKDFNNEADTPDNFQSRRPNTSFCFLDIRSPGLGDTAMYLCATSRGAGMLPGEQYFGPGTRLTVT.

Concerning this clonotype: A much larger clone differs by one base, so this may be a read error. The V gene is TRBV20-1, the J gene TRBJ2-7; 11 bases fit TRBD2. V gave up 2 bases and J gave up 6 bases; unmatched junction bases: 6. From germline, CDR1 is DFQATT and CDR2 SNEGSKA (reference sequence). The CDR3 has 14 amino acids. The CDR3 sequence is CSARTSGRASEQYF. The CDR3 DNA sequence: TGCAGTGCTAGAACTAGCGGGAGAGCCTCCGAGCAGTACTTC.

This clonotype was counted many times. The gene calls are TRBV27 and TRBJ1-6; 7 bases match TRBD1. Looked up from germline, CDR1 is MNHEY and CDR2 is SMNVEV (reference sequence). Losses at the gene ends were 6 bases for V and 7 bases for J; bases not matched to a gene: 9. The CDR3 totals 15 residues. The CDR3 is CASRREQGRNSPLHF. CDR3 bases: TGTGCCAGCAGAAGAGAACAGGGGAGGAATTCACCCCTCCACTTT.

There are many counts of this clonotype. CDR3 DNA: TGTGCCTGGACCTTACTAGCGGACGGGGAGCTGTTTTTT. Encoded protein: CAWTLLADGELFF. The V and J genes are TRBV30 and TRBJ2-2, with 8 bases matching TRBD2. Unmatched junction bases numbered 5, after V lost 4 bases and J lost 7 bases. This CDR3 spans 13 amino acids. Germline-derived CDR1 and CDR2 are GTSNPN and SVGIG (reference sequence).

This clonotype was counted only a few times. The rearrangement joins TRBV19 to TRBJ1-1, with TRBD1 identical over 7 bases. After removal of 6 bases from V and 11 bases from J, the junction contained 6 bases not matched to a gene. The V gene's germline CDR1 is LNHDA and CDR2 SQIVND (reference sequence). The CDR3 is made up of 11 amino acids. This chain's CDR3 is CASSPGQLAFF. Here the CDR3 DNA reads TGTGCCAGTAGCCCGGGACAGTTGGCTTTCTTT. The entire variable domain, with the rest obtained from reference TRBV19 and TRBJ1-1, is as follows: DGGITQSPKYLFRKEGQNVTLSCEQNLNHDAMYWYRQDPGQGLRLIYYSQIVNDFQKGDIAEGYSVSREKKESFPLTVTSAQKNPTAFYLCASSPGQLAFFGQGTRLTVV.

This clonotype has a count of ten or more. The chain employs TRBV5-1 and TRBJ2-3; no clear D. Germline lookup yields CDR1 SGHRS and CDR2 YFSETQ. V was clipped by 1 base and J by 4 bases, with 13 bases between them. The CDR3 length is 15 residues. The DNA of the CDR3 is TGCGCCAGCAGCTTGTGGGCCGAGTCGGCAGATACGCAGTATTTT. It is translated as CASSLWAESADTQYF.